This T cell receptor (beta chain) was sequenced during a study of tumor and adjacent non-tumor tissue in lung cancer. About the research overall: Patients comprised roughly 12 adenocarcinoma, a couple of squamous cell carcinoma and 1 small cell lung cancer. Notes on the study in general: Tumor tissue had significantly higher TCR diversity than normal lung. Shorter survival was associated with higher TCR diversity in tumors.

V lost 6 bases and J lost 3; bases outside the gene matches: 8. The germline gives CDR1 MRHNA, CDR2 SNTAGT. The CDR3 length is 15 residues. The sample holds a few counts of this clonotype. As yet, its antigen is unknown. No cell sorting was done before RNA was extracted from the tissue. This non-tumor lung sample came from over 3 cm beyond the tumor edge. Donors were chemotherapy-naive, newly diagnosed lung cancer surgical patients in China, August–late 2014. TCRbeta libraries were built with three rounds of nested PCR, modified from ARM-PCR. Using its own MiXCR run on the multiplex PCR reads, TCRdb lists one record per CDR3 protein. The sample consists of fewer than 90,000 distinct CDR3 sequences, roughly 77% of them appearing once.

The sample consisted of distant non-tumor lung tissue. The chain couples TRBV6-4 to TRBJ2-3; 8 positions agree with TRBD1. This clonotype was sampled from a woman aged 50 to 60 with non-small cell lung cancer. In nucleotides, the CDR3 is TGTGCCAGCAGCTCCGGGACAGGTGGTACAGATACGCAGTATTTT. Its translation is CASSSGTGGTDTQYF.